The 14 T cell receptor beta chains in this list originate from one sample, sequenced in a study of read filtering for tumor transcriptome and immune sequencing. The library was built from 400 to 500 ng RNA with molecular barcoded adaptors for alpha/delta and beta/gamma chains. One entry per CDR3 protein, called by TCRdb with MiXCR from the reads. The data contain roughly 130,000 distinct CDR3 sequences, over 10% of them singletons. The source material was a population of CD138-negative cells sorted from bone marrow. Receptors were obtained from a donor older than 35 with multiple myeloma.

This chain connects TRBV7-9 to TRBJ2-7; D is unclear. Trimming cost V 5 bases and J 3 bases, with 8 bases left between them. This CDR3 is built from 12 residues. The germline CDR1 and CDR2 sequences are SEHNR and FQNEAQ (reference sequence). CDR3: CASSPLDYEQYF. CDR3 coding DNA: TGTGCCAGCAGCCCGTTGGACTACGAGCAGTACTTC.

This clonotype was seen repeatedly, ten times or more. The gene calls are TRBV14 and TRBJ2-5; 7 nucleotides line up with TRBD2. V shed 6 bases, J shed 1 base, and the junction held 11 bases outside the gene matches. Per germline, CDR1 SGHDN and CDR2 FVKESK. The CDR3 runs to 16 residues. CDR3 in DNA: TGTGCCAGCAGTAGTCTTGCGGGGGACCGCCAAGAGACCCAGTACTTC. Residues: CASSSLAGDRQETQYF.

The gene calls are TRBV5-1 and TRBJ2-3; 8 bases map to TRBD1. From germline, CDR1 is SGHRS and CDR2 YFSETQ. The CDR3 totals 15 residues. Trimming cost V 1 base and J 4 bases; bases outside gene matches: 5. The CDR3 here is CASSLSGGGPDTQYF. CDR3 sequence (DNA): TGCGCCAGCAGCTTGTCAGGGGGCGGGCCAGATACGCAGTATTTT.

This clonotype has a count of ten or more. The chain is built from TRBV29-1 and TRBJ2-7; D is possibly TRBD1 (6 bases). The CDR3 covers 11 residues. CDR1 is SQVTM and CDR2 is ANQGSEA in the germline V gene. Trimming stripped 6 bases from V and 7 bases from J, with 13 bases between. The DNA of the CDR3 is TGCAGCGTCTCAGGGGCAGGAGAGCAGTACTTC. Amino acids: CSVSGAGEQYF.

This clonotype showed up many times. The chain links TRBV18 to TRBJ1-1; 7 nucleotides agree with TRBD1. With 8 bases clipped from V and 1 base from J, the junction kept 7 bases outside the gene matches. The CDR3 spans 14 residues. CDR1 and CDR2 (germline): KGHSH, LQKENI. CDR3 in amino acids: CASQNDRANTEAFF. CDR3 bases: TGTGCCAGCCAGAACGACAGGGCGAACACTGAAGCTTTCTTT.

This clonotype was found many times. As DNA, the CDR3 is TGCAGCGTTGAAGTGGCTGGCTACACCTTC. It specifies CSVEVAGYTF. The V gene is TRBV29-1, the J gene TRBJ1-2, with D hard to call. Germline V gene data show CDR1 as SQVTM and CDR2 as ANQGSEA. V lost 1 base and J 7 bases, leaving 4 bases between the germline ends. The CDR3 contains 10 residues.

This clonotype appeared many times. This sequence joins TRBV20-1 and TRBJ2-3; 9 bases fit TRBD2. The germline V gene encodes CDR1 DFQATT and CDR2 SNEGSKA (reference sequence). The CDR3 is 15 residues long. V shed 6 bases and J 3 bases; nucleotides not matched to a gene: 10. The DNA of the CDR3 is TGCAGTGCCGGCAGGCGGGAGGGCCAAACAGATACGCAGTATTTT. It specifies CSAGRREGQTDTQYF.

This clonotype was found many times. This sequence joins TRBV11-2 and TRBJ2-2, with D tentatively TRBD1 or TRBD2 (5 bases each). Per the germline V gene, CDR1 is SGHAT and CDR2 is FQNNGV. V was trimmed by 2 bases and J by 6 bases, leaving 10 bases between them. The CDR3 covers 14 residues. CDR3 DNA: TGTGCCAGCAGCTTACGGGGCGAGGCCGGGGAGCTGTTTTTT. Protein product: CASSLRGEAGELFF.

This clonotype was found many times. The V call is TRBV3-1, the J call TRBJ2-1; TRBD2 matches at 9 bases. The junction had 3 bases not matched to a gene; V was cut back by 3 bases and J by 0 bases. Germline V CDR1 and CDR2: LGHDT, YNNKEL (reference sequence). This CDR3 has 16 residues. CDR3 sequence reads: CASSQVAGASYNEQFF. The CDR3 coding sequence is TGTGCCAGCAGCCAGGTAGCGGGAGCCTCCTACAATGAGCAGTTCTTC.

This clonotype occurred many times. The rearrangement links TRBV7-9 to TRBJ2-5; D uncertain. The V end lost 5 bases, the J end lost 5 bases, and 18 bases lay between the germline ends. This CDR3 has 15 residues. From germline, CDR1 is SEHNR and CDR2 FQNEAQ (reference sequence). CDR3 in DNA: TGTGCCAGCAGCACCGCCCTGAAATTCGGGGAGACCCAGTACTTC. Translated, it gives CASSTALKFGETQYF.

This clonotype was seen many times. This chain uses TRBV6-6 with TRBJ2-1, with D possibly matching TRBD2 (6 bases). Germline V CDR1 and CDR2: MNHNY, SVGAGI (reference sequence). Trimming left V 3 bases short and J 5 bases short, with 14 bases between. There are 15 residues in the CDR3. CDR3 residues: CASSYSLGGNNEQFF. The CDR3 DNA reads TGTGCCAGCAGTTATTCGCTCGGGGGAAACAATGAGCAGTTCTTC.

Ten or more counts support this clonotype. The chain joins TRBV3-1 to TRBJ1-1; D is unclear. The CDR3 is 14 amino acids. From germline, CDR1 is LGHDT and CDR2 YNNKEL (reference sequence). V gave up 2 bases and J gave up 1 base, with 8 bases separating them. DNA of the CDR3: TGTGCCAGCAGCCAAAGGAATGGGAACACTGAAGCTTTCTTT. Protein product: CASSQRNGNTEAFF. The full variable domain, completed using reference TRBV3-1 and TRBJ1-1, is DTAVSQTPKYLVTQMGNDKSIKCEQNLGHDTMYWYKQDSKKFLKIMFSYNNKELIINETVPNRFSPKSPDKAHLNLHINSLELGDSAVYFCASSQRNGNTEAFFGQGTRLTVV.

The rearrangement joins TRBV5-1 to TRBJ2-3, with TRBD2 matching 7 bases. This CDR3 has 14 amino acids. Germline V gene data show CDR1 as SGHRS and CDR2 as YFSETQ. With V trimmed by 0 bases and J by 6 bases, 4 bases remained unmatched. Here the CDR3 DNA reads TGCGCCAGCAGCTTGGTCTCGCGGGAGGATACGCAGTATTTT. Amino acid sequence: CASSLVSREDTQYF.

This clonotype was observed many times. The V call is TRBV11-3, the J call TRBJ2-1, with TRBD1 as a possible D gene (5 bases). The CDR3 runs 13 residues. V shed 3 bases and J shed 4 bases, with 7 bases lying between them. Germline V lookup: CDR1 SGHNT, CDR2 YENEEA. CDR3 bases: TGTGCCAGCAGCTTCGACAGTTACAATGAGCAGTTCTTC. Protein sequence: CASSFDSYNEQFF.